These 9 T cell receptor beta chains share one sample of origin, sequenced in a study of blood T cells in healthy people across ages. Using a J-beta primer mix together with a sample-barcoded 5' primer, a second PCR was run for about 6 to 12 cycles. Via MiXCR, TCRdb re-called the 5' RACE reads, giving one row per CDR3 protein. The sample includes 1.8 million or so distinct CDR3 sequences, approximately 39% of them seen just once. The sequencing input was blood. These receptors were collected from a human donor in good health.

The chain joins TRBV7-2 to TRBJ1-4, with D possibly matching TRBD1 (6 bases). The germline V and J ends were trimmed by 2 bases and 5 bases, with 12 bases remaining between them. Germline assignment: CDR1 SGHTA and CDR2 FQGNSA. The CDR3 contains 15 residues. CDR3 bases: TGTGCCAGCAGCTTATTCGGACAGCCGAATGAAAAACTGTTTTTT. This encodes CASSLFGQPNEKLFF.

In this sample, this clonotype turned up a few times. The rearrangement uses TRBV7-9 and TRBJ2-3; no clear D. This CDR3 has 18 residues. In germline, CDR1 is SEHNR, CDR2 FQNEAQ (reference sequence). Trimming removed 5 bases at V and 5 bases at J, with 26 bases between. CDR3 amino acids: CASSVTASHGLPLDTQYF. As DNA, the CDR3 is TGTGCCAGCAGCGTAACGGCCTCCCATGGGCTCCCGTTAGATACGCAGTATTTT.

In this sample, this clonotype turned up a few times. The chain joins TRBV2 to TRBJ2-5; D is undetermined. Trimming removed 3 bases from V and 2 bases from J, with 10 bases in between. The CDR3 length is 14 residues. CDR1 and CDR2 (germline): SNHLY, FYNNEI. The CDR3 spells CASSEGRLQETQYF. CDR3 DNA sequence: TGTGCCAGCAGTGAGGGCCGGCTTCAAGAGACCCAGTACTTC.

The chain carries TRBV4-1 and TRBJ1-2; tentatively, D is TRBD1 (5 bases). The length of the CDR3 is 16 residues. Germline loops: CDR1 MGHRA, CDR2 YSYEKL. The germline V and J ends were trimmed by 0 bases and 2 bases, with 13 bases remaining between them. This chain's CDR3 is CASSQEGSGQNYGYTF. CDR3 coding DNA: TGCGCCAGCAGCCAAGAGGGGTCAGGGCAAAACTATGGCTACACCTTC.

This chain uses TRBV20-1 with TRBJ2-7; no reliable D call. V was trimmed by 0 bases and J by 10 bases, leaving 19 bases between them. The CDR3 runs 14 residues. Looked up from germline, CDR1 is DFQATT and CDR2 is SNEGSKA (reference sequence). The CDR3 region is CSARDVYQDDDQYF. As DNA, the CDR3 is TGCAGTGCTAGAGATGTATATCAGGATGATGACCAGTACTTC.

The rearrangement joins TRBV12-3 or TRBV12-4 to TRBJ2-3; D is unclear. This CDR3 region has 13 residues. With 4 bases removed from V and 4 bases from J, the gap between germline ends came to 9 bases. The CDR3: CASSSDLSDTQYF. CDR3 DNA: TGTGCCAGCAGTTCAGACTTATCAGATACGCAGTATTTT.

This sequence joins TRBV12-3 or TRBV12-4 and TRBJ2-5; the D gene is possibly TRBD2 (6 bases). The V end lost 11 bases, the J end lost 5 bases, and 24 bases lay between the germline ends. There are 15 residues in the CDR3. The DNA for the CDR3 is TGTGCCGTGGCGTCGGAGGGTGGGGTTCCGGAGACCCAGTACTTC. It yields the protein CAVASEGGVPETQYF.

The chain employs TRBV2 and TRBJ2-1; unclear D gene. The CDR3 has 15 amino acids. Per germline, CDR1 SNHLY and CDR2 FYNNEI. With 6 bases removed from V and 6 bases from J, the gap between germline ends came to 18 bases. The CDR3 spells CASRRSDGVVNEQFF. The CDR3 region has the DNA TGTGCCAGCAGGAGATCGGATGGGGTAGTCAATGAGCAGTTCTTC. Filled out from reference TRBV2 and TRBJ2-1, the complete variable domain reads EPEVTQTPSHQVTQMGQEVILRCVPISNHLYFYWYRQILGQKVEFLVSFYNNEISEKSEIFDDQFSVERPDGSNFTLKIRSTKLEDSAMYFCASRRSDGVVNEQFFGPGTRLTVL.

This clonotype was found a few times. V usage is TRBV5-1 and J usage is TRBJ2-3, with TRBD1 as a possible D gene (5 bases). The CDR3 contains 15 residues. In germline, CDR1 is SGHRS, CDR2 YFSETQ. V was shortened by 4 bases and J by 1 base, with 13 bases between the two germline ends. The CDR3 nucleotides read TGCGCCAGCAGCACCGGACATCTTGGCACAGATACGCAGTATTTT. It yields the protein CASSTGHLGTDTQYF.